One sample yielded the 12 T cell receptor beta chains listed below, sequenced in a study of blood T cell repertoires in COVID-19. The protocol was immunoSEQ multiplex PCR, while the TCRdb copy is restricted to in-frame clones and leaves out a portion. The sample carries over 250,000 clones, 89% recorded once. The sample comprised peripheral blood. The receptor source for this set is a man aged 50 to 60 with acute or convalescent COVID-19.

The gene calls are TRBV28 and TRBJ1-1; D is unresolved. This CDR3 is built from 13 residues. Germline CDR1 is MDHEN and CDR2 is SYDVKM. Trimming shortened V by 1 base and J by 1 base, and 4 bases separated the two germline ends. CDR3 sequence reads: CASSLSPNTEAFF. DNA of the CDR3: TGTGCCAGCAGTTTATCTCCGAACACTGAAGCTTTCTTT. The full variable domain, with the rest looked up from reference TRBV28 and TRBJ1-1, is DVKVTQSSRYLVKRTGEKVFLECVQDMDHENMFWYRQDPGLGLRLIYFSYDVKMKEKGDIPEGYSVSREKKERFSLILESASTNQTSMYLCASSLSPNTEAFFGQGTRLTVV.

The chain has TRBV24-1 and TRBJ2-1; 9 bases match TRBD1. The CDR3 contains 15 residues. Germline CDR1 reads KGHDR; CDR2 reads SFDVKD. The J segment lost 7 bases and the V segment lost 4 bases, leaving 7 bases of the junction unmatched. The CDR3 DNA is TGTGCCACCAGTGAAGCCGGGACAGGGTCAAATGAGCAGTTCTTC. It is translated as CATSEAGTGSNEQFF.

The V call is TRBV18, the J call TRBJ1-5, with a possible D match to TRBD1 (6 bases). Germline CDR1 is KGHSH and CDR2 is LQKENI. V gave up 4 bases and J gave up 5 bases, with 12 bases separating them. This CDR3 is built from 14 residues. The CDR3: CASSLNAGDQPQHF. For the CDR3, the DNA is TGTGCCAGCTCACTGAACGCAGGGGATCAGCCCCAGCATTTT.

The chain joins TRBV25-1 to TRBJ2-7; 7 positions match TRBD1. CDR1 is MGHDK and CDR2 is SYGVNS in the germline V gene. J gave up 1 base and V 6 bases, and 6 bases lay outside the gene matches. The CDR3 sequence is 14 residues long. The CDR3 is CASSRQGNSYEQYF. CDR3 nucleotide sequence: TGTGCCAGCAGCCGACAGGGAAATTCCTACGAGCAGTACTTC.

The DNA for the CDR3 is TGCAGTGCTACTGCTAACTATGGCTACACCTTC. Protein: CSATANYGYTF. The V and J genes are TRBV20-1 and TRBJ1-2; D unclear. With 4 bases removed from V and 0 bases from J, the gap between germline ends came to 3 bases. The CDR3 consists of 11 residues. The germline CDR1 and CDR2 sequences are DFQATT and SNEGSKA (reference sequence).

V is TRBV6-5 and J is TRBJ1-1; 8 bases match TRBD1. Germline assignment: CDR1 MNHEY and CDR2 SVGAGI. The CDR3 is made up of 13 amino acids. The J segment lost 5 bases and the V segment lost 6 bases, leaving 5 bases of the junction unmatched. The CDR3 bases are TGTGCCAGCAGCCATAACAGGGGGACTGAAGCTTTCTTT. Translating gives CASSHNRGTEAFF.

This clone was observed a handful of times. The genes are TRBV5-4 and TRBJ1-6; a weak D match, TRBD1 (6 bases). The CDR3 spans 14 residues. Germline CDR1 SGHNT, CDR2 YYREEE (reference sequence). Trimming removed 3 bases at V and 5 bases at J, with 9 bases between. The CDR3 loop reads CASSWTANNSPLHF. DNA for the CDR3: TGTGCCAGCAGCTGGACAGCAAATAATTCACCCCTCCACTTT.

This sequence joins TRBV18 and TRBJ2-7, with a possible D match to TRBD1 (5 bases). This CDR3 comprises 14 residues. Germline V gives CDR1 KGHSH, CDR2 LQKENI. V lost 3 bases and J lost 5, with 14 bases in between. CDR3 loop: CASSPDSLYHEQYF. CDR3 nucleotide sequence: TGTGCCAGCTCACCTGACAGTTTATACCACGAGCAGTACTTC.

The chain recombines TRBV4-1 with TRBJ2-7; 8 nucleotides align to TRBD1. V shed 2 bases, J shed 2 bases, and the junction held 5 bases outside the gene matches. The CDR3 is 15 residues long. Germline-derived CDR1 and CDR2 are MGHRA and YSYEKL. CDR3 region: CASSQRGQGPYEQYF. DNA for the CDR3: TGCGCCAGCAGCCAACGAGGACAGGGCCCCTACGAGCAGTACTTC.

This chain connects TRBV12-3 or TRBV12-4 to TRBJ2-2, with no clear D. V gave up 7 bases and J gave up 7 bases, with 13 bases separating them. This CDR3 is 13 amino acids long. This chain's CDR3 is CASTPPPGGELFF. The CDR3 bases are TGTGCCAGCACCCCCCCTCCGGGCGGGGAGCTGTTTTTT.

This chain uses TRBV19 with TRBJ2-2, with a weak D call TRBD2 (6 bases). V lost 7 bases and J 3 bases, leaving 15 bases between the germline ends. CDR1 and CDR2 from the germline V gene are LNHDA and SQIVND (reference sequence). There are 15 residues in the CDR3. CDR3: CASTWRGTDTGELFF. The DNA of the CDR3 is TGTGCCAGTACCTGGAGGGGAACTGACACCGGGGAGCTGTTTTTT.

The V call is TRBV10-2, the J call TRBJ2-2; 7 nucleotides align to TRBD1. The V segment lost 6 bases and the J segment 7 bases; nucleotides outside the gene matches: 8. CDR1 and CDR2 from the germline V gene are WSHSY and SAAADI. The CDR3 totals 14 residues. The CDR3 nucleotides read TGCGCCAGCAGGGAAAGGGGGCAGGGCGGGGAGCTGTTTTTT. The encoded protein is CASRERGQGGELFF.